The present TCR beta chain was sequenced within a study of blood T cell repertoires in COVID-19. On the study more broadly: Nucleic acid was either cDNA or gDNA, and it came from T cells, B-cell-depleted T cells, or PBMCs.

Original processing methods: Amplification from reference gene primers served as the basis for estimated nucleated cell counts. TCRdb keeps only in-frame clones here, not all; method: immunoSEQ multiplex PCR. The D gene and trimming were derived from the DNA, and the V and J assignments and clone size from that table. Of some 400,000 clones in the sample, around nine tenths were seen once. In assigning cohorts, the study relied on participant-reported clinical history. What the recovered Cohort 3 donors had was two negative PCRs, clearance, or symptom resolution. The V and J ends lost 6 bases and 1 base respectively, with 10 bases between them. CDR3 size: 13 residues. The V gene's germline CDR1 is SNHLY and CDR2 FYNNEI.

The TCR was taken from a woman aged 30 to 39 who had recovered from COVID-19. Sequencing was performed on PBMCs or T cells enriched from blood (not recorded which). The chain combines TRBV2 with TRBJ2-7; D is undetermined. The CDR3 DNA reads TGTGCCAGCAGATTCCGGTCGTCCTACGAGCAGTACTTC. As protein: CASRFRSSYEQYF.